This T cell receptor beta chain appears in the sequencing data of a study of T cell responses to AZD1222 COVID-19 vaccine. Points from the study as a whole: Donors in the cohort were predominantly white British and more often female, and clonal diversity was possibly underestimated. Just 5 to 7 people given AZD1222 tested seropositive at baseline.

Assay used: immunoSEQ multiplex PCR; TCRdb lists only in-frame clones, some missing. The table lists 150,000 to 160,000 clones, approximately 90% of them singletons. This CDR3 contains 15 residues. Germline CDR1 is SGHVS and CDR2 is FNYEAQ. V shed 6 bases and J 8 bases; nucleotides not matched to a gene: 9. In the case of this clone: Antigen: not known.

The chain combines TRBV7-6 with TRBJ2-1, with TRBD2 matching 11 bases. The clonotype was recovered from an adult who received the AZD1222 COVID-19 vaccine. This material consisted of peripheral blood, taken 28 days after the second AZD1222 dose. The CDR3 nucleotides are TGTGCCAGCAGTCTCTTAGCGGGAGGGTTCTATGAGCAGTTCTTC. Its translation: CASSLLAGGFYEQFF.